The clone carrying this TCR beta chain was recorded many times. Its antigen remains unidentified. This specimen belongs to a study of CD8 T cells in ankylosing spondylitis. Study outcomes and limitations: Reports say disease-linked clones showed up significantly more in matched ankylosing spondylitis synovial fluid.

Library preparation for TCR beta used quantitative 5'-RACE with molecular barcodes. MiXCR, run by TCRdb on the 5' RACE reads, gives a single entry per CDR3 protein. The table includes 250,000 or so distinct CDR3 sequences, approximately 24% detected once. The germline CDR1 and CDR2 sequences are SQVTM and ANQGSEA. The CDR3 consists of 13 residues. V dropped 4 bases and J dropped 3 bases, with 13 bases sitting between them. The chain combines TRBV29-1 with TRBJ2-7; D is unresolved. What was sequenced was blood, either unsorted or a sorted T cell fraction (not recorded which). This sequence originates from a male donor with ankylosing spondylitis or in good health (not recorded which). CDR3 sequence: CSVVGQKGYEQYF. The CDR3 bases are TGCAGCGTTGTGGGCCAGAAAGGCTACGAGCAGTACTTC.